The 30 T cell receptor beta chains given below trace back to one sample, sequenced in a study of cytomegalovirus exposure and HLA in healthy donors. The PCR used 60 Vbeta and 13 Jbeta primers. Assay used: immunoSEQ multiplex PCR; TCRdb lists only in-frame clones, some missing. The table includes about 57,000 clones, approximately 80% detected once. Sequencing used PBMCs. These receptors were taken from a male donor in good health and CMV-seronegative.

The rearrangement uses TRBV6-1 and TRBJ2-2; D remains ambiguous. The CDR3 runs to 14 residues. Germline CDR1 MNHNS, CDR2 SASEGT. V was shortened by 7 bases and J by 4 bases, with 13 bases between the two germline ends. CDR3 in amino acids: CASMRQIRTGELFF. CDR3 nucleotides: TGTGCCAGCATGCGGCAGATACGCACCGGGGAGCTGTTTTTT.

The rearrangement links TRBV5-6 to TRBJ1-2; D might be TRBD1 (6 bases). CDR3 size: 15 residues. The germline V gene encodes CDR1 SGHDT and CDR2 YYEEEE. Trimming shortened V by 3 bases and J by 1 base, and 13 bases separated the two germline ends. The CDR3 DNA reads TGTGCCAGCAGCTCTACAGGGATAAGTAACTATGGCTACACCTTC. Translated, it gives CASSSTGISNYGYTF.

The sample holds one count of this clone. At one of its ends the junction is not consistent with the germline gene, which may arise from a read error. J is TRBJ1-6 and V is TRBV30; TRBD1 aligns across 10 bases. The CDR3 is 14 amino acids. CDR1 is GTSNPN and CDR2 is SVGIG in the germline V gene (reference sequence). The CDR3 protein is CAWSRTGGGSPPHF. The DNA for the CDR3 is TGTGCCTGGAGTAGGACAGGGGGGGGTTCACCCCCCCACTTT.

This sequence joins TRBV5-6 and TRBJ2-1; 11 nucleotides match TRBD2. Germline V lookup: CDR1 SGHDT, CDR2 YYEEEE. Losses at the gene ends were 3 bases for V and 0 bases for J; bases not matched to a gene: 5. This CDR3 has 17 residues. The CDR3 DNA sequence: TGTGCCAGCAGCTCGTCTAGCGGGGGGAGCTCCTACAATGAGCAGTTCTTC. It specifies CASSSSSGGSSYNEQFF.

This sequence joins TRBV5-4 and TRBJ1-5, with D unresolved. The CDR3 extends over 14 amino acids. V lost 4 bases to trimming and J lost 0 bases, with 8 bases between them. CDR1 and CDR2 from the germline V gene are SGHNT and YYREEE (reference sequence). The CDR3 protein is CASSQMNSNQPQHF. CDR3 DNA: TGTGCCAGCAGCCAGATGAATAGCAATCAGCCCCAGCATTTT. The full variable domain, its missing parts supplied by reference TRBV5-4 and TRBJ1-5, is ETGVTQSPTHLIKTRGQQVTLRCSSQSGHNTVSWYQQALGQGPQFIFQYYREEENGRGNFPPRFSGLQFPNYSSELNVNALELDDSALYLCASSQMNSNQPQHFGDGTRLSIL.

The V and J genes are TRBV11-2 and TRBJ2-7, with D possibly matching TRBD2 (6 bases). Trimming took off 3 bases at V and 2 bases at J, with 20 bases between the two ends. CDR3 length equals 17 residues. Germline assignment: CDR1 SGHAT and CDR2 FQNNGV. This chain's CDR3 is CASSFHPPDSGPYEQYF. CDR3 DNA: TGTGCCAGCAGCTTCCACCCTCCTGACAGCGGGCCCTACGAGCAGTACTTC.

This clone was counted once. The chain recombines TRBV27 with TRBJ2-5, with D perhaps matching TRBD2 (7 bases). This CDR3 is built from 14 residues. Germline V CDR1 and CDR2: MNHEY, SMNVEV (reference sequence). The V and J ends lost 4 bases and 5 bases respectively, with 14 bases between them. CDR3 loop: CASSSNGGAETQYF. CDR3 bases: TGTGCCAGCAGTTCGAATGGGGGGGCGGAGACCCAGTACTTC.

The chain links TRBV2 to TRBJ1-5; 9 bases align to TRBD1. Germline CDR1 reads SNHLY; CDR2 reads FYNNEI. This CDR3 is built from 15 residues. V was clipped by 6 bases and J by 6 bases; unmatched bases: 9. CDR3 DNA sequence: TGTGCCAGCAGGCCAGACAGGGGGATACGTCAGCCCCAGCATTTT. This translates into CASRPDRGIRQPQHF. Variable domain in full (rest from reference TRBV2 and TRBJ1-5): EPEVTQTPSHQVTQMGQEVILRCVPISNHLYFYWYRQILGQKVEFLVSFYNNEISEKSEIFDDQFSVERPDGSNFTLKIRSTKLEDSAMYFCASRPDRGIRQPQHFGDGTRLSIL.

Points on this clone: One end of the junction does not line up with germline, which may come from a read error. The chain is built from TRBV7-9 and TRBJ1-5; D is undetermined. The CDR3 length is 12 residues. Germline V CDR1 and CDR2: SEHNR, FQNEAQ (reference sequence). The CDR3: CASSVSTQPQHF. CDR3 sequence (DNA): TGTGCCAGCAGCGTTAGCACTCAGCCCCAGCATTTT. Combining the CDR3 with reference TRBV7-9 and TRBJ1-5 gives the whole variable domain DTGVSQNPRHKITKRGQNVTFRCDPISEHNRLYWYRQTLGQGPEFLTYFQNEAQLEKSRLLSDRFSAERPKGSFSTLEIQRTEQGDSAMYLCASSVSTQPQHFGDGTRLSIL.

This chain joins TRBV6-5 and TRBJ1-1, with TRBD1 as a possible D gene (6 bases). V was cut by 6 bases and J by 1 base, with 12 bases left in between. The CDR3 totals 14 residues. The V gene's germline CDR1 is MNHEY and CDR2 SVGAGI. The CDR3 is CASRGRGQNTEAFF. CDR3 coding DNA: TGTGCCAGCAGAGGCAGGGGCCAGAACACTGAAGCTTTCTTT.

This sequence joins TRBV10-3 and TRBJ1-5; 8 bases line up with TRBD1. This CDR3 comprises 14 residues. V lost 4 bases, J lost 5 bases, and 4 bases stayed unmatched. Germline values: CDR1 ENHRY, CDR2 SYGVKD. The CDR3 DNA reads as TGTGCCATCAGTGCACAGGGGGGCGATCAGCCCCAGCATTTT. Its translation: CAISAQGGDQPQHF.

This sequence joins TRBV7-3 and TRBJ2-6, with D possibly matching TRBD1 (6 bases). CDR1 SGHTA and CDR2 FQGTGA come from the germline V gene. The CDR3 consists of 16 residues. The ends were cut back, 1 base at V and 6 bases at J, with 13 bases in the middle. In DNA, the CDR3 is TGTGCCAGCAGCTTAATTGGGCAGGGGCAGGCCAACGTCCTGACTTTC. Translation gives CASSLIGQGQANVLTF. Together with reference TRBV7-3 and TRBJ2-6, the CDR3 gives the full variable domain: GAGVSQTPSNKVTEKGKYVELRCDPISGHTALYWYRQSLGQGPEFLIYFQGTGAADDSGLPNDRFFAVRPEGSVSTLKIQRTERGDSAVYLCASSLIGQGQANVLTFGAGSRLTVL.

The chain uses TRBV29-1 and TRBJ2-7; D may be TRBD2 (7 bases). Germline-derived CDR1 and CDR2 are SQVTM and ANQGSEA. The CDR3 sequence is 17 residues long. Trimming removed 1 base from V and 2 bases from J, with 21 bases in between. CDR3 region: CSVEGGGLTGKTYEQYF. As DNA, the CDR3 is TGCAGCGTTGAAGGGGGGGGGCTGACAGGAAAAACCTACGAGCAGTACTTC.

This clone appeared a single time. The rearrangement uses TRBV29-1 and TRBJ1-1, with unresolved D. Germline loops: CDR1 SQVTM, CDR2 ANQGSEA. The germline V and J ends were trimmed by 4 bases and 5 bases, with 14 bases remaining between them. CDR3 length equals 13 residues. The CDR3: CSVVTTRGTEAFF. CDR3 bases: TGCAGCGTTGTAACCACCCGCGGGACTGAAGCTTTCTTT.

This clone was seen once. This sequence joins TRBV11-2 and TRBJ2-3, with no clear D. The CDR3 is made up of 15 amino acids. V lost 1 base to trimming and J lost 0 bases, with 8 bases between them. Germline-derived CDR1 and CDR2 are SGHAT and FQNNGV. In DNA form, the CDR3 reads TGTGCCAGCAGCTTAGGACAACCAAGCACAGATACGCAGTATTTT. Protein: CASSLGQPSTDTQYF.

The V call is TRBV30, the J call TRBJ2-1; D gene uncertain. CDR1 is GTSNPN and CDR2 is SVGIG in the germline V gene (reference sequence). The V gene lost 2 bases and the J gene lost 6 bases, with 11 bases spanning the gap. The CDR3 consists of 13 residues. The CDR3 coding sequence is TGTGCCTGGAGTCAATTAGCATTCAATGAGCAGTTCTTC. It specifies CAWSQLAFNEQFF. Full variable domain (rest looked up from reference TRBV30 and TRBJ2-1): SQTIHQWPATLVQPVGSPLSLECTVEGTSNPNLYWYRQAAGRGLQLLFYSVGIGQISSEVPQNLSASRPQDRQFILSSKKLLLSDSGFYLCAWSQLAFNEQFFGPGTRLTVL.

The rearrangement joins TRBV7-8 to TRBJ2-1, with a tentative D call TRBD2 (5 bases). The CDR3 loop spans 14 amino acids. In germline, CDR1 is SGHVS, CDR2 FQNEAQ. Trimming stripped 5 bases from V and 6 bases from J, with 14 bases between. The CDR3 loop reads CASSPSIGVNEQFF. For the CDR3, the DNA is TGTGCCAGCAGCCCTTCCATCGGGGTCAATGAGCAGTTCTTC.

This chain connects TRBV5-1 to TRBJ1-6; TRBD1 is a possible D gene (6 bases). The CDR3 totals 15 residues. Germline CDR1 reads SGHRS; CDR2 reads YFSETQ. V gave up 0 bases and J gave up 10 bases, with 14 bases separating them. CDR3 bases: TGCGCCAGCAGCTTGGTAGGGGGTGATGGCTCACCCCTCCACTTT. Its translation is CASSLVGGDGSPLHF.

This rearrangement joins TRBV7-2 to TRBJ2-1, with a weak D call TRBD2 (5 bases). V shed 5 bases and J shed 0 bases, with 11 bases lying between them. Germline values: CDR1 SGHTA, CDR2 FQGNSA. The CDR3 sequence is 15 residues long. CDR3 residues: CASSPSGSSYNEQFF. DNA for the CDR3: TGTGCCAGCAGCCCCTCGGGGAGCTCCTACAATGAGCAGTTCTTC.

The rearrangement links TRBV29-1 to TRBJ2-4, with TRBD1 matching 10 bases. Germline trimming cut 6 bases from V and 2 bases from J; bases unmatched to any gene: 7. The germline V gene has CDR1 SQVTM and CDR2 ANQGSEA. CDR3 size: 15 residues. For the CDR3, the DNA is TGCAGCGTACGGGACAGGGGAAATTCCAAAAACATTCAGTACTTC. Translation gives CSVRDRGNSKNIQYF. Using reference TRBV29-1 and TRBJ2-4 for the parts outside the CDR3, the full variable domain is SAVISQKPSRDICQRGTSLTIQCQVDSQVTMMFWYRQQPGQSLTLIATANQGSEATYESGFVIDKFPISRPNLTFSTLTVSNMSPEDSSIYLCSVRDRGNSKNIQYFGAGTRLSVL.

The chain recombines TRBV7-3 with TRBJ1-2; 7 bases agree with TRBD1. Trimming took 2 bases from V and 4 from J; bases not matched to a gene: 7. The CDR3 consists of 15 residues. CDR1 and CDR2 (germline): SGHTA, FQGTGA. CDR3 in DNA: TGTGCCAGCAGCTTAGATGGACAGGCAATCTATGGCTACACCTTC. Translation: CASSLDGQAIYGYTF. Supplemented by reference TRBV7-3 and TRBJ1-2, the full variable domain reads GAGVSQTPSNKVTEKGKYVELRCDPISGHTALYWYRQSLGQGPEFLIYFQGTGAADDSGLPNDRFFAVRPEGSVSTLKIQRTERGDSAVYLCASSLDGQAIYGYTFGSGTRLTVV.

The genes are TRBV12-5 and TRBJ2-7; 7 bases align to TRBD1. This CDR3 has 17 residues. The J segment lost 3 bases and the V segment lost 0 bases, leaving 11 bases of the junction unmatched. CDR1 and CDR2 (germline): LGHNT, FRNRAP. CDR3 DNA sequence: TGTGCTAGTGGTTTGGTACTCGATGGACAGGCCCTCTACGAGCAGTACTTC. As protein: CASGLVLDGQALYEQYF.

This chain connects TRBV9 to TRBJ2-5, with TRBD2 identical over 7 bases. The V gene's germline CDR1 is SGDLS and CDR2 YYNGEE. V gave up 0 bases and J gave up 4 bases; unmatched junction bases: 9. This CDR3 spans 16 amino acids. CDR3 DNA: TGTGCCAGCAGCGTAGTTGGGGGGGATGAAGGAGAGACCCAGTACTTC. It is translated as CASSVVGGDEGETQYF.

For this clone: An end of the junction does not agree with germline; a read error may underlie this. The V and J genes are TRBV30 and TRBJ1-3; perhaps TRBD1 as D (6 bases). In germline, CDR1 is GTSNPN, CDR2 SVGIG (reference sequence). The CDR3 is 9 residues long. The CDR3 loop reads CAWSGLQGF. CDR3 in DNA: TGTGCCTGGAGTGGTCTACAGGGTTTT.

The rearrangement uses TRBV2 and TRBJ2-2, with a possible D match to TRBD1 (6 bases). Germline CDR1 reads SNHLY; CDR2 reads FYNNEI. The V end lost 6 bases, the J end lost 1 base, and 12 bases lay between the germline ends. The CDR3 is 15 residues long. CDR3 residues: CASRTGTWNTGELFF. The DNA for the CDR3 is TGTGCCAGCAGAACCGGGACATGGAACACCGGGGAGCTGTTTTTT.

The chain is built from TRBV7-3 and TRBJ2-2; the match to TRBD1 covers 7 bases. This CDR3 has 15 amino acids. The V gene end was trimmed by 2 bases and the J gene end by 1 base; junction bases not matched to a gene: 1. Germline CDR1 SGHTA, CDR2 FQGTGA. In DNA form, the CDR3 reads TGTGCCAGCAGCTTAGGGGACAGGAACACCGGGGAGCTGTTTTTT. Translated, it gives CASSLGDRNTGELFF.

With regard to this clone: The CDR3 does not end in the conserved phenylalanine or tryptophan, so this is likely a read error. The limits of the CDR3 on the DNA are not certain, so only TCRdb's listed CDR3 is given. The J gene is TRBJ1-1, the V gene TRBV6-5. Inclusive of both ends, the CDR3 amounts to 13 amino acids. Per the germline V gene, CDR1 is MNHEY and CDR2 is SVGAGI. CDR3 in amino acids: CASSYSRVLRGSV.

The CDR3 region is CASSPSGLSNQPQHF. DNA for the CDR3: TGCGCCAGCAGCCCCAGCGGTTTGAGCAATCAGCCCCAGCATTTT. The chain carries TRBV5-1 and TRBJ1-5; no clear D. Germline V gene data show CDR1 as SGHRS and CDR2 as YFSETQ. This CDR3 is 15 amino acids long. V was trimmed by 4 bases and J by 1 base, leaving 12 bases between them.

The rearrangement uses TRBV19 and TRBJ2-5; TRBD2 matches at 14 bases. Germline CDR1 is LNHDA and CDR2 is SQIVND (reference sequence). The CDR3 sequence is 17 residues long. J gave up 5 bases and V 4 bases, and 9 bases lay outside the gene matches. The chain's CDR3 is CASSRGLAGAGRETQYF. The CDR3 DNA reads as TGTGCCAGTAGTAGGGGACTAGCGGGGGCCGGCCGGGAGACCCAGTACTTC.

The chain combines TRBV29-1 with TRBJ1-2, with D hard to call. Germline V CDR1 and CDR2: SQVTM, ANQGSEA. Trimming removed 4 bases at V and 0 bases at J, with 9 bases between. This CDR3 contains 13 residues. The CDR3: CSVGRQANYGYTF. CDR3 coding DNA: TGCAGCGTTGGCAGGCAAGCTAACTATGGCTACACCTTC. The variable domain in full, completed from reference TRBV29-1 and TRBJ1-2, reads SAVISQKPSRDICQRGTSLTIQCQVDSQVTMMFWYRQQPGQSLTLIATANQGSEATYESGFVIDKFPISRPNLTFSTLTVSNMSPEDSSIYLCSVGRQANYGYTFGSGTRLTVV.